The 24 T cell receptor beta chains in this list originate from one sample, sequenced in a study of blood T cell repertoires in COVID-19. Assay: immunoSEQ multiplex PCR; the TCRdb copy retains only in-frame clones and omits some. The data contain about 62,000 clones, about 88% of them singletons. Sequencing was carried out using peripheral blood. These receptors all come from a man between 65 and 80 years old with acute or convalescent COVID-19.

This sequence joins TRBV5-6 and TRBJ1-2, with 8 bases fitting TRBD1. The CDR3 totals 14 residues. The junction had 5 bases not matched to a gene; V was cut back by 4 bases and J by 3 bases. From germline, CDR1 is SGHDT and CDR2 YYEEEE. The CDR3 sequence: CASSADRADYGYTF. The DNA of the CDR3 is TGTGCCAGCAGCGCGGACAGGGCGGACTATGGCTACACCTTC.

This chain links TRBV28 with TRBJ2-4; tentatively, D is TRBD2 (5 bases). Trimming took off 4 bases at V and 0 bases at J, with 10 bases between the two ends. This CDR3 has 15 amino acids. Germline V CDR1 and CDR2: MDHEN, SYDVKM. The CDR3 here is CASSSGGLAKNIQYF. CDR3 DNA sequence: TGTGCCAGCAGTTCTGGTGGACTAGCCAAAAACATTCAGTACTTC.

V is TRBV5-4 and J is TRBJ1-2; perhaps TRBD1 as D (5 bases). The V gene's germline CDR1 is SGHNT and CDR2 YYREEE (reference sequence). V lost 1 base and J lost 10, with 17 bases in between. CDR3 size: 14 residues. The CDR3 protein is CASSLQQGSYLYTF. The CDR3 nucleotides are TGTGCCAGCAGCTTGCAGCAGGGTTCGTATCTCTACACCTTC. Full variable domain (remainder filled in from reference TRBV5-4 and TRBJ1-2): ETGVTQSPTHLIKTRGQQVTLRCSSQSGHNTVSWYQQALGQGPQFIFQYYREEENGRGNFPPRFSGLQFPNYSSELNVNALELDDSALYLCASSLQQGSYLYTFGSGTRLTVV.

This chain links TRBV7-7 with TRBJ2-1; the match to TRBD2 covers 11 bases. The CDR3 spans 17 residues. V lost 5 bases and J lost 6; bases outside the gene matches: 12. Looked up from germline, CDR1 is SSHAT and CDR2 is FNYEAQ (reference sequence). The DNA of the CDR3 is TGTGCCAGCAGCCCTGGTATTTCTAGCGGGGGGTTCAATGAGCAGTTCTTC. Its protein product is CASSPGISSGGFNEQFF.

The chain uses TRBV9 and TRBJ2-3; a possible D gene is TRBD2 (6 bases). CDR3 size: 16 residues. Germline assignment: CDR1 SGDLS and CDR2 YYNGEE. The V gene lost 3 bases and the J gene lost 5 bases, with 19 bases spanning the gap. The CDR3 sequence: CASSEGTWGRRDTQYF. The CDR3 region has the DNA TGTGCCAGCAGCGAGGGGACTTGGGGCCGGAGAGATACGCAGTATTTT.

V gene TRBV4-2 combines with J gene TRBJ1-6, with D tentatively TRBD1 (6 bases). Between the trimmed V and J ends, which lost 0 bases and 7 bases, there was a span of 19 bases. Germline lookup yields CDR1 LGHNA and CDR2 YNFKEQ. The CDR3 extends over 18 amino acids. The CDR3 DNA reads as TGTGCCAGCAGCCAAGATCCGGGCGGGGGCTCCGTGAATTCACCCCTCCACTTT. Protein: CASSQDPGGGSVNSPLHF.

This chain uses TRBV29-1 with TRBJ2-7, with D possibly TRBD2 on 6 matching bases. V was cut by 7 bases and J by 3 bases, with 13 bases left in between. This CDR3 is built from 12 residues. Germline assignment: CDR1 SQVTM and CDR2 ANQGSEA. CDR3 sequence: CSAAVTSYEQYF. CDR3 coding DNA: TGCAGCGCCGCAGTGACTAGCTACGAGCAGTACTTC.

The chain recombines TRBV6-5 with TRBJ2-7; TRBD2 matches 11 bases. The germline gives CDR1 MNHEY, CDR2 SVGAGI. The CDR3 has 15 amino acids. With V trimmed by 6 bases and J by 0 bases, 4 bases remained unmatched. CDR3 sequence reads: CASRASGRSSYEQYF. The CDR3 coding sequence is TGTGCCAGCAGAGCTAGCGGGAGGAGCTCCTACGAGCAGTACTTC.

The chain recombines TRBV19 with TRBJ2-3; TRBD2 matches 7 bases. The germline gives CDR1 LNHDA, CDR2 SQIVND (reference sequence). The CDR3 runs to 16 residues. V shed 1 base and J 3 bases; nucleotides not matched to a gene: 7. The CDR3 DNA reads as TGTGCCAGTAGTATAGGCGGGAGAGTGGGGACAGATACGCAGTATTTT. Residues: CASSIGGRVGTDTQYF.

This clone was found a few times. CDR3 bases: TGTGCCAGCAGTTTAAGGCCGGGAAGGTCCTATAATTCACCCCTCCACTTT. Translated, it gives CASSLRPGRSYNSPLHF. The chain couples TRBV28 to TRBJ1-6, with D unresolved. Germline values: CDR1 MDHEN, CDR2 SYDVKM. The V and J ends lost 2 bases and 1 base respectively, with 12 bases between them. This CDR3 region has 17 residues.

The chain recombines TRBV27 with TRBJ2-7; 7 bases are shared with TRBD1. CDR3 length: 15 amino acids. Trimming cost V 7 bases and J 6 bases; bases outside gene matches: 15. CDR1 is MNHEY, CDR2 SMNVEV, per germline (reference sequence). As DNA, the CDR3 is TGTGCCAGCATGTCCGCTCCGACAGGGACCTTCGAGCAGTACTTC. This codes for CASMSAPTGTFEQYF.

V is TRBV3-1 (or the pseudogene TRBV3-2) and J is TRBJ2-3; possibly TRBD2 for D (5 bases). CDR3 size: 13 residues. The germline CDR1 and CDR2 sequences are LGHDT and YNNKEL (reference sequence). V lost 5 bases to trimming and J lost 0 bases, with 6 bases between them. The CDR3 reads CASSWTSTDTQYF. The CDR3 DNA follows: TGTGCCAGCAGCTGGACTAGCACAGATACGCAGTATTTT.

V is TRBV5-1 and J is TRBJ2-5, with D possibly matching TRBD1 (6 bases). The V and J ends lost 0 bases and 5 bases respectively, with 17 bases between them. Germline lookup yields CDR1 SGHRS and CDR2 YFSETQ. This CDR3 spans 16 amino acids. CDR3 sequence reads: CASSLVGGAMDETQYF. The CDR3 DNA reads as TGCGCCAGCAGCTTGGTAGGGGGAGCCATGGACGAGACCCAGTACTTC.

The rearrangement joins TRBV2 to TRBJ2-1; tentatively, D is TRBD2 (7 bases). The CDR3 has 13 amino acids. The ends were cut back, 5 bases at V and 7 bases at J, with 12 bases in the middle. Per germline, CDR1 SNHLY and CDR2 FYNNEI. CDR3 in amino acids: CASSRGGGNEQFF. CDR3 DNA: TGTGCCAGCAGTAGAGGGGGGGGAAATGAGCAGTTCTTC.

The V and J genes are TRBV27 and TRBJ1-3; a weak D match, TRBD1 (6 bases). V was pared by 9 bases and J by 0 bases, with 18 bases between. This CDR3 spans 16 amino acids. Germline CDR1 reads MNHEY; CDR2 reads SMNVEV (reference sequence). The CDR3 DNA reads as TGTGCCAGTATGGGGGCCCGACCGGACTCTGGAAACACCATATATTTT. It specifies CASMGARPDSGNTIYF.

This sequence joins TRBV19 and TRBJ2-3; 7 nucleotides align to TRBD2. Germline V gives CDR1 LNHDA, CDR2 SQIVND (reference sequence). The CDR3 totals 15 residues. After removal of 8 bases from V and 3 bases from J, the junction contained 11 bases not matched to a gene. CDR3 DNA: TGTGCCAGTGCCCCTCTAGCGGTGGGAACAGATACGCAGTATTTT. Protein: CASAPLAVGTDTQYF.

This chain joins TRBV9 and TRBJ2-7; D may be TRBD1 (5 bases). The CDR3 has 14 amino acids. CDR1 SGDLS and CDR2 YYNGEE come from the germline V gene. V was shortened by 1 base and J by 0 bases, with 8 bases between the two germline ends. The CDR3 here is CASSVSGNSYEQYF. The CDR3 DNA reads TGTGCCAGCAGCGTATCAGGGAACTCCTACGAGCAGTACTTC.

The chain couples TRBV9 to TRBJ2-1, with TRBD1 matching over 10 bases. The CDR3 consists of 15 residues. CDR1 is SGDLS, CDR2 YYNGEE, per germline. The V segment lost 4 bases and the J segment 6 bases; nucleotides outside the gene matches: 7. The DNA of the CDR3 is TGTGCCAGCAGCCCGCCCCGGACAGGGGGCAATGAGCAGTTCTTC. This translates into CASSPPRTGGNEQFF.

This chain joins TRBV7-3 and TRBJ2-1; 7 nucleotides line up with TRBD1. The V segment lost 8 bases and the J segment 4 bases; nucleotides outside the gene matches: 5. The germline V gene encodes CDR1 SGHTA and CDR2 FQGTGA. The CDR3 runs to 13 residues. The CDR3 loop reads CASGGQLYNEQFF. In nucleotides, the CDR3 is TGTGCCAGCGGGGGACAGCTATACAATGAGCAGTTCTTC.

In this sample, this clone turned up a few times. This chain joins TRBV2 and TRBJ1-2; no clear D. Germline V gene sequence: CDR1 SNHLY, CDR2 FYNNEI. The CDR3 totals 14 residues. The V gene lost 6 bases and the J gene lost 4 bases, with 15 bases spanning the gap. The CDR3 region is CASSPLPGGYGYTF. The CDR3, as DNA: TGTGCCAGCAGCCCCCTGCCGGGTGGCTATGGCTACACCTTC.

The gene calls are TRBV20-1 and TRBJ2-1, with 10 positions matching TRBD2. Trimming cost V 5 bases and J 9 bases; bases outside gene matches: 16. This CDR3 has 16 amino acids. Per germline, CDR1 DFQATT and CDR2 SNEGSKA (reference sequence). The DNA for the CDR3 is TGCAGTGCTCGTGAAGCGGGAGGGCCCGACGGGCGTGAGCAGTTCTTC. Translated: CSAREAGGPDGREQFF.

DNA of the CDR3: TGTGCCAGCAGCCCAGGAGGACAGGGCAACTCACCCCTCCACTTT. The encoded protein is CASSPGGQGNSPLHF. The chain has TRBV7-2 and TRBJ1-6; 8 positions match TRBD1. From germline, CDR1 is SGHTA and CDR2 FQGNSA. The CDR3 has 15 residues. Trimming cost V 5 bases and J 10 bases; bases outside gene matches: 10.

The rearrangement joins TRBV5-1 to TRBJ2-3, with no clear D. Germline CDR1 is SGHRS and CDR2 is YFSETQ. With 0 bases removed from V and 6 bases from J, the gap between germline ends came to 11 bases. CDR3 length: 14 residues. CDR3 DNA: TGCGCCAGCAGCTTGGTGGGCCGGCCGGATACGCAGTATTTT. This encodes CASSLVGRPDTQYF.

The chain joins TRBV5-1 to TRBJ2-7; D may be TRBD2 (6 bases). CDR1 is SGHRS and CDR2 is YFSETQ in the germline V gene. The CDR3 runs to 14 residues. Between the trimmed V and J ends, which lost 5 bases and 3 bases, there was a span of 15 bases. CDR3 region: CASRPREVVYEQYF. CDR3 bases: TGCGCCAGCAGGCCCAGGGAGGTCGTCTACGAGCAGTACTTC.